This TCR beta chain is drawn from a study of OX40 agonist ivuxolimab in advanced cancers. Study context: Every 2 weeks, ivuxolimab was infused into the patients intravenously at between 0.01 and 10 mg/kg.

This clone was observed a single time. TCRdb keeps only in-frame clones here, not all; method: immunoSEQ multiplex PCR. The repertoire holds 40,000 to 50,000 clones, with 75% to 90% as singletons. Samples of blood were obtained at baseline, on cycle 4 day 1, and on cycle 7 day 1. Germline-derived CDR1 and CDR2 are SGHDN and FVKESK. This CDR3 spans 13 amino acids. Trimming removed 5 bases at V and 2 bases at J, with 10 bases between. The sequence derives from an adult with an advanced solid tumor such as melanoma, head and neck, liver or kidney cancer. The chain joins TRBV14 to TRBJ2-7; D remains ambiguous. The material sequenced was CD4+ or CD8+ T cells sorted from blood, taken in a trial of the OX40 agonist ivuxolimab. DNA of the CDR3: TGTGCCAGCAGCGCCGGAGACGCCTACGAGCAGTACTTC. This encodes CASSAGDAYEQYF.